This T cell receptor (beta chain) appears in the sequencing data of a study of blood T cell repertoires in COVID-19. This clone was found once. Sequencing used immunoSEQ multiplex PCR; TCRdb keeps in-frame clones, though not all of them. The top ten clones hold around 10% of a sample with some 83,000 clones, about 80% of them seen once. Per the germline V gene, CDR1 is LGHNA and CDR2 is YNFKEQ. The V gene lost 0 bases and the J gene lost 7 bases, with 13 bases spanning the gap. This CDR3 is 15 amino acids long. The TCR was taken from a man aged 50 to 59 with acute or convalescent COVID-19. The sequencing sample was made of peripheral blood. The rearrangement uses TRBV4-2 and TRBJ1-5; D ambiguous. The CDR3 DNA is TGTGCCAGCAGCCAAGAAGGATCCGCGGAACAGCCCCAGCATTTT. Its translation: CASSQEGSAEQPQHF.